This T cell receptor (beta chain) was identified in a study of T-cell memory formation after mild COVID-19. CDR3 length: 15 residues. With 3 bases clipped from V and 7 bases from J, the junction kept 7 bases outside the gene matches. Per the germline V gene, CDR1 is KGHSH and CDR2 is LQKENI. From 5'RACE with constant-segment primers came TCR alpha and TCR beta cDNA libraries that carried sample barcodes and UMIs. TCRdb reprocessed the 5' RACE reads via MiXCR and lists one record per CDR3 protein. The sample holds 200,000 to 300,000 distinct CDR3 sequences; over 9% are singletons and the top ten take 22%. Remarks on this clonotype: Its antigen is undetermined.

Study-wide results and limits: Memory sampled before infection contained some responding clones, suggesting cross-reactive memory joined.

The chain joins TRBV18 to TRBJ2-1; TRBD2 matches 9 bases. Sequences were obtained from PBMCs or a T cell subset sorted from them (not recorded which). The sequence derives from a man between 18 and 29 years old who had mild COVID-19 (a few samples of this study predate the infection). Cell type and time point are not known. The CDR3 loop is CASSPGRGGRNEQFF. In DNA form, the CDR3 reads TGTGCCAGCTCACCGGGGCGGGGGGGCCGGAATGAGCAGTTCTTC.